The subject of this entry is one T cell receptor (beta chain). This clonotype was seen at least ten times. Its antigen is still unknown. Base qualities are not provided; no much larger clone lies one nucleotide away. This record belongs to a study of regulatory T cells in long-lasting Graves disease (dated by TCRdb to the early 2020s). A note on the overall study: To count as having persistent Graves' disease, a patient had to have received antithyroid drug treatment for over 5 years with TSH receptor autoantibodies remaining persistently positive. Persistent Graves' disease patients in the clinical cohort had taken antithyroid drugs for 9 to 11 years on average. Peripheral blood TCR sequencing and RNA sequencing compared persistent Graves' disease patients with newly diagnosed Graves' disease patients. A total of some 35 samples underwent TCR sequencing, from around 13 patients with persistent Graves' disease and some 20 patients with newly diagnosed Graves' disease. The study was conducted in China and was registered as a clinical trial. Study-wide conclusions, independent of this receptor: The small sample size was acknowledged by the authors as a limitation that may reduce accuracy. Only the TCR beta chain was sequenced and analyzed. The study examined only peripheral blood because the primary lesion, thyroid tissue, could not be accessed. A larger number of public clonotypes was shared among persistent patients (around 3,000) than among newly diagnosed patients (about 990). Lower TCR Shannon entropy and fewer highly expanded clones were observed in persistent Graves' disease patients than in newly diagnosed patients, which suggested clonal expansion. Preferential use of TRBV28, TRBJ1-2 and TRBJ2-5 was observed in persistent disease, whereas TRBV20-1 and TRBJ2-1 were favored in newly diagnosed disease.

The library was prepared using multiplex PCR. The listed sequencing device is Illumina HiSeq 4000. TCR beta libraries were built with iRepertoire HTBI primers and Arm-PCR amplification of CDR3 regions. Gel purification was performed on PCR products prior to sequencing. The study's own analysis went as follows. Across samples, 60 to 75 TRBV and 14 TRBJ segments were identified and used for gene usage analysis of CDR3 amino acid clonotypes. Filtered high-quality paired reads were merged into contigs using COPE and FqMerger. BLAST was used to align contigs to IMGT TRBV, TRBD and TRBJ reference genes, and CDR3 was defined according to IMGT. Any clonotype with a frequency above 0.1% was classified as a highly expanded clone. Repertoire diversity was measured by Shannon entropy, and V-J evenness by the Gini coefficient. Clonotypes shared by more than one individual were considered public. TCRdb trimmed the raw reads at Q25, called clones with MiXCR and kept productive beta chains. A single entry per CDR3 protein holds the most common genes and DNA from its merged rows. TCRdb's processing, not the authors', yielded these V and J calls. The sample table holds some 430,000 distinct CDR3 sequences, of which under 25% were seen once. The top ten constitute less than 9% of the sample.

The V and J ends are trimmed by 4 bases and 0 bases, leaving 10 bases between them. CDR1 and CDR2 are drawn from the germline V gene: MDHEN, SYDVKM. From cysteine to phenylalanine, the CDR3 is 14 amino acids long. Only CDR3 DNA is held: 42 bases, read in frame from base 1. This specimen's time point label, per the study, means: persistent/refractory GD, antithyroid drugs over 5 years with positive TRAb. For both TCR sequencing and RNA sequencing, RNA was extracted from PBMCs in TRIzol. Graves' disease was diagnosed according to American Thyroid Association guidelines. The patients came from an endocrinology department in Xi'an, China. Each patient gave around 9.2 milliliters of peripheral blood, collected in an EDTA anticoagulant tube. Ficoll Paque Plus density gradient separation was used to isolate PBMCs, and no additional T cell sorting was done. An Agilent 2100 Bioanalyzer and agarose gel were used to assess RNA quality, and a NanoDrop 2000 was used to measure RNA concentration.

This material consisted of peripheral blood mononuclear cells (PBMCs), taken when the disease was refractory, from a patient treated with antithyroid drugs. This clonotype was sampled from a female donor with Graves disease. The chain joins TRBV28 to TRBJ2-7; TRBD2 could be the D gene, as 5 bases match. The CDR3 protein sequence reads: CASSYTGDSYEQYF. The sequence in DNA is TGTGCCAGCAGTTACACCGGGGACTCCTACGAGCAGTACTTC.